The 2 T cell receptor beta chains in this list originate from one sample, sequenced in a study of blood T cell repertoires in COVID-19. Only in-frame clones appear in the TCRdb table, and some are missing; sequencing was by immunoSEQ multiplex PCR. Of about 87,000 clones listed, less than 95% are singletons. Material for sequencing was peripheral blood. The receptors derive from a young man with COVID-19, enrolled during active disease.

The rearrangement links TRBV19 to TRBJ1-2, with 8 nucleotides matching TRBD1. CDR3 length equals 15 residues. Germline V gene lookup returns CDR1 LNHDA and CDR2 SQIVND (reference sequence). V lost 5 bases, J lost 4 bases, and 9 bases stayed unmatched. The DNA of the CDR3 is TGTGCCAGTAGTTCCCGGACAGGGCGCTTCTATGGCTACACCTTC. Translating it yields CASSSRTGRFYGYTF.

This chain connects TRBV7-9 to TRBJ2-3, with TRBD2 identical over 11 bases. J was trimmed by 5 bases and V by 5 bases; bases with no gene match: 9. CDR1 SEHNR and CDR2 FQNEAQ come from the germline V gene (reference sequence). The CDR3 has 16 amino acids. CDR3 nucleotide sequence: TGTGCCAGCAGCGGGCCACTAGCGGGAGTCGTAGATACGCAGTATTTT. Translating gives CASSGPLAGVVDTQYF.